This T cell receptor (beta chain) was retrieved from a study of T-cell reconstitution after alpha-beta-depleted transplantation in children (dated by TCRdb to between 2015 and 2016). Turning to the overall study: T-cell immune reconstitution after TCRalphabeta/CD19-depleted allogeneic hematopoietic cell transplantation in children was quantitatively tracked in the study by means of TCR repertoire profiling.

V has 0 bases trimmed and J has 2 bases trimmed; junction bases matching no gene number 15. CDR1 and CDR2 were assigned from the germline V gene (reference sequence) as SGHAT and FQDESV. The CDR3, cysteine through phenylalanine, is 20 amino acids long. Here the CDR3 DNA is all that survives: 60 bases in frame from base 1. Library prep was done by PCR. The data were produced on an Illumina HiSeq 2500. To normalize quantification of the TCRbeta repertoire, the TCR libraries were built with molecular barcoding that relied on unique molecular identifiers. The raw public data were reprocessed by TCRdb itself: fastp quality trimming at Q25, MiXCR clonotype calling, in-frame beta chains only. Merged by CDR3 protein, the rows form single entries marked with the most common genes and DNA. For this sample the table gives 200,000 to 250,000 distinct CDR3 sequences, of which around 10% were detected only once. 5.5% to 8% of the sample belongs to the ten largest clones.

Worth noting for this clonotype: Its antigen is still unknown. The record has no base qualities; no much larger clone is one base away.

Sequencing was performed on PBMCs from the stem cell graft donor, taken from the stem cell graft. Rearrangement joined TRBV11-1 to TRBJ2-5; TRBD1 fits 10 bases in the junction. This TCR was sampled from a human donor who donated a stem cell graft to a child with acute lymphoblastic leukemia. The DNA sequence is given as TGTGCCAGCAGCTTAGCGTGGGGACAGGGGAGGAGGATTACTCAAGAGACCCAGTACTTC. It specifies CASSLAWGQGRRITQETQYF.